These 22 T cell receptor beta chains share one sample of origin, sequenced in a study of neurological immune-mediated disorders. TCRdb redid the calling of the 5' RACE reads with MiXCR, one entry per CDR3 protein. In the table there are around 20,000 distinct CDR3 sequences, around an eighth of which are singletons. The specimen sequenced was PBMCs. The receptors stem from a woman aged 55 to 70 with HTLV-1-associated myelopathy (HAM/TSP).

This clonotype has at least ten counts. The gene calls are TRBV7-9 and TRBJ2-7; maybe TRBD1 (5 bases). The CDR3 covers 12 residues. Trimming left V 4 bases short and J 3 bases short, with 7 bases between. Germline CDR1 SEHNR, CDR2 FQNEAQ (reference sequence). The chain's CDR3 is CASSSTVYEQYF. CDR3 DNA sequence: TGTGCCAGCAGCTCGACAGTCTACGAGCAGTACTTC.

This clonotype was seen many times. The rearrangement links TRBV4-3 to TRBJ2-2; D unclear. V lost 4 bases and J 3 bases, leaving 12 bases between the germline ends. The CDR3 sequence is 15 residues long. Germline CDR1 LGHNA, CDR2 YSLEER. The DNA of the CDR3 is TGCGCCAGCAGCCGGGAACGATTGGACACCGGGGAGCTGTTTTTT. As protein: CASSRERLDTGELFF.

The genes are TRBV7-2 and TRBJ2-7, with TRBD2 matching 9 bases. CDR1 SGHTA and CDR2 FQGNSA come from the germline V gene. The V gene end was trimmed by 1 base and the J gene end by 6 bases; junction bases not matched to a gene: 7. The CDR3 totals 15 residues. CDR3: CASSLDNSGSREQYF. The CDR3 coding sequence is TGTGCCAGCAGCTTAGATAATAGCGGGAGTCGCGAGCAGTACTTC.

This clonotype has just a few counts. The chain couples TRBV6-1 to TRBJ1-5; D unresolved. The germline V and J ends were trimmed by 6 bases and 3 bases, with 6 bases remaining between them. Germline V gene sequence: CDR1 MNHNS, CDR2 SASEGT. The CDR3 has 12 residues. CDR3 nucleotides: TGTGCCAGCAGGCATTTCAATCAGCCCCAGCATTTT. Protein product: CASRHFNQPQHF.

This clonotype appeared many times. The chain couples TRBV15 to TRBJ2-7, with 8 nucleotides matching TRBD2. Germline assignment: CDR1 LNHNV and CDR2 YYDKDF (reference sequence). The trim removed 0 bases at V and 2 bases at J, leaving 6 bases unmatched. The CDR3 contains 16 residues. DNA for the CDR3: TGTGCCACCAGCAGAGATCTTGGACTAGCAGCCTACGAGCAGTACTTC. Protein product: CATSRDLGLAAYEQYF.

This clonotype was observed at least ten times. The chain uses TRBV7-2 and TRBJ1-2, with 9 bases lining up with TRBD1. Germline V CDR1 and CDR2: SGHTA, FQGNSA. CDR3 length equals 15 residues. Losses at the gene ends were 1 base for V and 4 bases for J; bases not matched to a gene: 4. Here the CDR3 reads CASSLGGQGPYGYTF. For the CDR3, the DNA is TGTGCCAGCAGCTTAGGGGGACAGGGTCCCTATGGCTACACCTTC.

This clonotype was observed at least ten times. The chain uses TRBV20-1 and TRBJ1-1, with 9 bases aligning to TRBD1. The V and J ends lost 6 bases and 0 bases, in that order; junction bases with no gene match: 11. This CDR3 spans 16 amino acids. Germline V gives CDR1 DFQATT, CDR2 SNEGSKA (reference sequence). CDR3 nucleotide sequence: TGCAGTGCCCTGGCGACAGGGGGATCCATGAACACTGAAGCTTTCTTT. Its translation: CSALATGGSMNTEAFF.

This clonotype has a count of ten or more. The gene calls are TRBV5-4 and TRBJ1-3; no definite D call. Germline V lookup: CDR1 SGHNT, CDR2 YYREEE (reference sequence). V was clipped by 1 base and J by 0 bases, with 14 bases between them. The CDR3 has 17 residues. CDR3 protein: CASSLKEIDLSGNTIYF. CDR3 DNA sequence: TGTGCCAGCAGCTTGAAGGAGATTGATCTCTCTGGAAACACCATATATTTT.

This clonotype was counted at least ten times. The chain links TRBV20-1 to TRBJ2-3; 7 positions agree with TRBD1. Germline values: CDR1 DFQATT, CDR2 SNEGSKA (reference sequence). Trimming took 6 bases from V and 4 from J; bases not matched to a gene: 7. The CDR3 is made up of 13 amino acids. For the CDR3, the DNA is TGCAGTGCCCTTGACAGGGATCCAGATACGCAGTATTTT. Its protein is CSALDRDPDTQYF.

This clonotype has ten or more counts. V is TRBV7-9 and J is TRBJ2-7, with a tentative D call TRBD2 (7 bases). The CDR3 loop spans 19 amino acids. V was trimmed by 2 bases and J by 5 bases, leaving 28 bases between them. Germline CDR1 and CDR2: SEHNR and FQNEAQ (reference sequence). The CDR3 DNA reads TGTGCCAGCAGCTTACGCCCGCTTTTGGGAGGGGGAATCGGGAACGAGCAGTACTTC. Protein: CASSLRPLLGGGIGNEQYF. The full variable domain, in which reference TRBV7-9 and TRBJ2-7 provide the parts outside the CDR3, is DTGVSQNPRHKITKRGQNVTFRCDPISEHNRLYWYRQTLGQGPEFLTYFQNEAQLEKSRLLSDRFSAERPKGSFSTLEIQRTEQGDSAMYLCASSLRPLLGGGIGNEQYFGPGTRLTVT.

V gene TRBV20-1 combines with J gene TRBJ1-2, with no clear D. This CDR3 is 11 amino acids long. The ends were cut back, 0 bases at V and 5 bases at J, with 4 bases in the middle. Germline-derived CDR1 and CDR2 are DFQATT and SNEGSKA (reference sequence). The CDR3 protein is CSARETYGYTF. The CDR3 DNA sequence: TGCAGTGCTAGAGAGACATATGGCTACACCTTC.

The sample holds a few counts of this clonotype. The chain uses TRBV18 and TRBJ2-3; 10 bases agree with TRBD2. The CDR3 is 16 residues long. V shed 2 bases, J shed 4 bases, and the junction held 6 bases outside the gene matches. The V gene's germline CDR1 is KGHSH and CDR2 LQKENI. The CDR3 DNA reads as TGTGCCAGCTCACCAGGAGCGGGAGGGTCCGCAGATACGCAGTATTTT. It specifies CASSPGAGGSADTQYF.

This clonotype was counted ten times or more. The chain has TRBV5-1 and TRBJ2-2; D may match TRBD1 or TRBD2 (5 bases each). The CDR3 is 15 amino acids. CDR1 and CDR2 (germline): SGHRS, YFSETQ. V was clipped by 4 bases and J by 4 bases, with 14 bases between them. The chain's CDR3 is CASSTGNGGTGELFF. The CDR3, as DNA: TGCGCCAGCAGCACGGGGAATGGGGGCACCGGGGAGCTGTTTTTT.

V usage is TRBV5-1 and J usage is TRBJ2-2, with D maybe TRBD2 (5 bases). This CDR3 has 15 amino acids. V was trimmed by 4 bases and J by 6 bases, leaving 16 bases between them. CDR1 is SGHRS and CDR2 is YFSETQ in the germline V gene. Written as DNA, the CDR3 is TGCGCCAGCAGCCCGGACTGGTCTAACCCCGGGGAGCTGTTTTTT. Its protein is CASSPDWSNPGELFF.

This rearrangement joins TRBV27 to TRBJ1-1; D not certain. This CDR3 contains 12 residues. Germline CDR1 and CDR2: MNHEY and SMNVEV (reference sequence). The V end was cut by 11 bases, the J end by 4 bases, with 14 bases between. The CDR3 sequence: CAAGSSGTEAFF. CDR3 nucleotide sequence: TGTGCCGCGGGGTCCTCGGGCACTGAAGCTTTCTTT.

This clonotype is termed medium-sized. The rearrangement uses TRBV20-1 and TRBJ1-3, with a tentative D call TRBD1 (5 bases). V was pared by 1 base and J by 2 bases, with 6 bases between. Germline CDR1 DFQATT, CDR2 SNEGSKA (reference sequence). CDR3 length: 13 residues. Here the CDR3 DNA reads TGCAGTGCTAGAGGACAGACTGGAAACACCATATATTTT. This gives the protein CSARGQTGNTIYF.

This clonotype was seen repeatedly, ten times or more. V is TRBV20-1 and J is TRBJ2-1; 11 bases align to TRBD2. This CDR3 is 16 amino acids long. Germline loops: CDR1 DFQATT, CDR2 SNEGSKA (reference sequence). The V and J ends lost 0 bases and 7 bases, in that order; junction bases with no gene match: 8. DNA of the CDR3: TGCAGTGCTAGAGATGTGACTAGCGGGATACGGAATGAGCAGTTCTTC. It specifies CSARDVTSGIRNEQFF.

At least ten counts were recorded for this clonotype. This chain uses TRBV7-6 with TRBJ1-5; 9 positions agree with TRBD1. Trimming cost V 5 bases and J 3 bases; bases outside gene matches: 8. This CDR3 region has 16 residues. Germline V gene data show CDR1 as SGHVS and CDR2 as FNYEAQ. The CDR3 nucleotides read TGTGCCAGCAGCAAAAGTACAGGGGGCCCCAATCAGCCCCAGCATTTT. Amino acid sequence: CASSKSTGGPNQPQHF.

This clonotype appeared a few times. The rearrangement links TRBV7-3 to TRBJ2-7, with a tentative D call TRBD2 (6 bases). This CDR3 has 13 residues. The germline V gene encodes CDR1 SGHTA and CDR2 FQGTGA. V lost 5 bases, J lost 9 bases, and 17 bases lay in between. The CDR3 DNA is TGTGCCAGCAGCCGGGACTCCGGTTGGGTGCAGTACTTC. Encoded protein: CASSRDSGWVQYF.

This clonotype has ten or more counts. This sequence joins TRBV5-5 and TRBJ1-3; no reliable D call. Trimming took off 4 bases at V and 8 bases at J, with 10 bases between the two ends. This CDR3 has 12 amino acids. Germline loops: CDR1 SGHKS, CDR2 YYEKEE (reference sequence). Here the CDR3 reads CASSRLRDTIYF. CDR3 DNA sequence: TGTGCCAGCAGCCGTCTTAGGGACACCATATATTTT.

This clonotype was seen repeatedly, ten times or more. V and J are TRBV20-1 and TRBJ1-2, with a weak D call TRBD1 (6 bases). Trimming took off 6 bases at V and 0 bases at J, with 17 bases between the two ends. Germline values: CDR1 DFQATT, CDR2 SNEGSKA (reference sequence). There are 15 residues in the CDR3. CDR3 bases: TGCAGTGCAGGGGACTTGGACAGACCTAACTATGGCTACACCTTC. Encoded protein: CSAGDLDRPNYGYTF.

At least ten counts were recorded for this clonotype. V is TRBV7-9 and J is TRBJ2-2, with D perhaps matching TRBD2 (5 bases). The CDR3 loop spans 16 amino acids. Per the germline V gene, CDR1 is SEHNR and CDR2 is FQNEAQ (reference sequence). Trimming cost V 5 bases and J 4 bases, with 17 bases left between them. The CDR3, as DNA: TGTGCCAGCAGCCAGAAAGGGAGTAAGGTCACCGGGGAGCTGTTTTTT. Amino acid sequence: CASSQKGSKVTGELFF.